The present T cell receptor beta chain was sequenced within a study of T cells in localized non-small cell lung cancer. General observations from the study: In the blood, greater T cell density corresponded to longer overall survival.

As to this clone: Antigen: not known.

The assay was immunoSEQ multiplex PCR, and TCRdb's table has in-frame clones only and misses some. Of some 80,000 clones in the sample, 84% were seen once. Trimming removed 4 bases at V and 5 bases at J, with 9 bases between. The CDR3 contains 12 residues. Germline-derived CDR1 and CDR2 are SGDLS and YYNGEE. This chain uses TRBV9 with TRBJ2-5; D may be TRBD1 or TRBD2 (5 bases each). The source material was peripheral blood, sampled before any cancer treatment. This TCR derives from a man aged 40 to 69 with stage I lung adenocarcinoma. CDR3 DNA sequence: TGTGCCAGCAGCTATGGGGACGAGACCCAGTACTTC. Its translation is CASSYGDETQYF.